This T cell receptor (beta chain) was recovered during a study of cytomegalovirus exposure and HLA in healthy donors. Study-level points and caveats: Several top significant clusters appeared, in a later analysis, to be linked to common viral pathogens.

The PCR contained 60 Vbeta and 13 Jbeta primers. Sequenced by immunoSEQ multiplex PCR; TCRdb stores in-frame clones only, minus some. The table has about 170,000 clones, around 86% seen once. Only a few counts were recorded for this clone. The antigen is not known. Germline-derived CDR1 and CDR2 are SGHAT and FQNNGV. The CDR3 totals 11 residues. V gave up 11 bases and J gave up 6 bases, with 14 bases separating them. This clonotype was sampled from a male donor in good health and CMV-seronegative. The chain couples TRBV11-2 to TRBJ2-7; weak D call: TRBD2 (6 bases). Sample: PBMCs. CDR3 nucleotides: TGTGCCGAGCATGACGGGGGCGAGCAGTACTTC. Its protein is CAEHDGGEQYF.